This T cell receptor (beta chain) was recovered during a study of T cell repertoires in cytomegalovirus infection. The wider study: Recently identified HLA-C-restricted CMV epitopes were among the peptides used. From public TCR beta signatures came an indication of both CMV infection and matching HLA type. Notes on the study in general: The ex vivo response showed dominance by HLA-C-restricted CMV-specific TCR beta clonotypes.

A few counts support this clonotype. The antigen remains undetermined. V lost 5 bases to trimming and J lost 1 base, with 14 bases between them. There are 15 residues in the CDR3. Each CDR3 protein gets one entry after TCRdb re-called the reads with MiXCR. The sample yields roughly 920,000 distinct CDR3 sequences, 31% seen once. The chain combines TRBV12-3 or TRBV12-4 with TRBJ1-2, with TRBD1 as a possible D gene (6 bases). The source was cultured CD8+ T cells from PBMCs, collected from culture after CMV antigen stimulation. The receptor was isolated from a human donor in good health (CMV status not recorded). Some clones in this sample may be carry-over from other donors' samples. CDR3 loop: CASSRKDSINYGYTF. The CDR3, as DNA: TGTGCCAGCAGTCGAAAGGACAGTATTAACTATGGCTACACCTTC.